Each of the 9 T cell receptor beta chains below was sequenced from the same sample in a study of blood T cell repertoires in COVID-19. Assay: immunoSEQ multiplex PCR; the TCRdb copy retains only in-frame clones and omits some. The data hold more than 250,000 clones, with approximately 85% observed a single time. Input material: peripheral blood. These receptors were collected from a man aged 50-60 years with active or convalescent COVID-19.

V usage is TRBV28 and J usage is TRBJ1-1; D is unclear. Germline-derived CDR1 and CDR2 are MDHEN and SYDVKM. The CDR3 sequence is 15 residues long. Trimming left V 2 bases short and J 0 bases short, with 10 bases between. The CDR3 DNA follows: TGTGCCAGCAGTTTAGTCGGGTTAATGAACACTGAAGCTTTCTTT. This gives the protein CASSLVGLMNTEAFF.

This clone has only a few counts. CDR3 in DNA: TGCGCCAGCAGATCGACTAGCGGATCCTCCTACGAGCAGTACTTC. Translating gives CASRSTSGSSYEQYF. The rearrangement uses TRBV5-1 and TRBJ2-7; the match to TRBD2 covers 9 bases. V lost 5 bases to trimming and J lost 0 bases; unmatched junction nucleotides: 6. The CDR3 spans 15 residues. Per germline, CDR1 SGHRS and CDR2 YFSETQ.

This clone appeared a few times. The gene calls are TRBV11-2 and TRBJ2-1; the D gene is possibly TRBD2 (5 bases). Trimming left V 5 bases short and J 8 bases short, with 22 bases between. Germline V gene sequence: CDR1 SGHAT, CDR2 FQNNGV. The CDR3 runs to 16 residues. CDR3 DNA: TGTGCCAGCAGCCCCGGGTTGCGGGCGTTCGACGATGAGCAGTTCTTC. Its translation is CASSPGLRAFDDEQFF.

The chain uses TRBV12-3 or TRBV12-4 and TRBJ2-1, with D perhaps TRBD1 (6 bases). The CDR3 has 13 amino acids. The germline V and J ends were trimmed by 5 bases and 9 bases, with 14 bases remaining between them. This CDR3 reads CASSSRQQGEQFF. CDR3 nucleotides: TGTGCCAGCAGTAGCCGACAACAGGGTGAGCAGTTCTTC.

This chain links TRBV11-2 with TRBJ1-1, with D tentatively TRBD1 (5 bases). The ends were cut back, 6 bases at V and 4 bases at J, with 15 bases in the middle. This CDR3 contains 14 residues. CDR1 is SGHAT, CDR2 FQNNGV, per germline. This CDR3 is CASSRRQTGTEAFF. CDR3 nucleotide sequence: TGTGCCAGCAGTCGTAGACAGACCGGCACTGAAGCTTTCTTT.

This clone was detected once. The rearrangement uses TRBV4-1 and TRBJ1-2, with a possible D match to TRBD1 (5 bases). CDR1 and CDR2 from the germline V gene are MGHRA and YSYEKL. V lost 0 bases to trimming and J lost 1 base, with 15 bases between them. The CDR3 consists of 17 residues. The CDR3 nucleotides are TGCGCCAGCAGCCAAGAACGGTGGCAGGGTATTAACTATGGCTACACCTTC. It specifies CASSQERWQGINYGYTF.

The V call is TRBV19, the J call TRBJ2-7; TRBD2 agrees at 9 bases. Trimming took 5 bases from V and 2 from J; bases not matched to a gene: 7. This CDR3 is 15 amino acids long. Germline V CDR1 and CDR2: LNHDA, SQIVND (reference sequence). CDR3 sequence (DNA): TGTGCCAGTAGTTCTTGGCCTAGCGGGGCCTACGAGCAGTACTTC. It yields the protein CASSSWPSGAYEQYF.

The chain recombines TRBV7-9 with TRBJ2-4; D call uncertain. The CDR3 runs to 14 residues. With 4 bases removed from V and 1 base from J, the gap between germline ends came to 8 bases. Germline V CDR1 and CDR2: SEHNR, FQNEAQ (reference sequence). CDR3 nucleotide sequence: TGTGCCAGCAGCTCAGAGAGGGCCAAAAACATTCAGTACTTC. It codes for CASSSERAKNIQYF.

This clone was found once. This chain links TRBV19 with TRBJ2-5, with D possibly matching TRBD2 (7 bases). Germline V lookup: CDR1 LNHDA, CDR2 SQIVND (reference sequence). The V end was cut by 10 bases, the J end by 3 bases, with 18 bases between. The CDR3 is 14 amino acids. This chain's CDR3 is CATAPGGGEETQYF. CDR3 nucleotides: TGTGCCACCGCGCCGGGGGGCGGGGAAGAGACCCAGTACTTC.